The 24 T cell receptor beta chains below were found in one sample sequenced in a study of human T cells and chemical hapten exposure. TCRdb reprocessed the RACE reads with MiXCR, giving one entry per CDR3 protein. This table holds 75,000 to 100,000 distinct CDR3 sequences, around 12% found once. Time point indicated: patch test 1, 2 weeks after DPC sensitization. Treatment of the sample: therapeutic diphenylcyclopropenone sensitization with weekly scalp DPC. This material consisted of whole blood, taken in connection with sensitization to the hapten diphenylcyclopropenone (DPC). All receptors derive from a woman in her thirties or forties with alopecia areata. Some clones in this sample may be carry-over from other donors' samples.

This chain joins TRBV28 and TRBJ2-2; possibly TRBD1 for D (6 bases). The CDR3 is made up of 15 amino acids. The germline CDR1 and CDR2 sequences are MDHEN and SYDVKM. The ends were cut back, 5 bases at V and 4 bases at J, with 14 bases in the middle. In DNA form, the CDR3 reads TGTGCCAGCAGTGGACAGTCACTAGTCACCGGGGAGCTGTTTTTT. Its translation: CASSGQSLVTGELFF.

This clonotype showed up just a few times. V is TRBV7-9 and J is TRBJ2-1, with no clear D. Germline-derived CDR1 and CDR2 are SEHNR and FQNEAQ (reference sequence). The CDR3 spans 14 residues. Trimming stripped 5 bases from V and 12 bases from J, with 20 bases between. The chain's CDR3 is CASSLSRTEEAQFF. As DNA, the CDR3 is TGTGCCAGCAGCCTCTCCCGGACGGAAGAAGCGCAGTTCTTC.

This clonotype was counted at least ten times. V is TRBV14 and J is TRBJ2-5; 12 nucleotides line up with TRBD2. After removal of 1 base from V and 4 bases from J, the junction contained 4 bases not matched to a gene. CDR3 length: 16 residues. The germline CDR1 and CDR2 sequences are SGHDN and FVKESK. Written as DNA, the CDR3 is TGTGCCAGCAGCCAAGGAAAGGGACTAGCGGGAGAGACCCAGTACTTC. It specifies CASSQGKGLAGETQYF.

Points on this clonotype: This likely came from a read error, as a far larger clone is one base away. This chain connects TRBV11-1 to TRBJ1-1; D gene unclear. The CDR3 length is 13 residues. V lost 0 bases, J lost 4 bases, and 6 bases lay in between. Per the germline V gene, CDR1 is SGHAT and CDR2 is FQDESV (reference sequence). DNA for the CDR3: TGTGCCAGCAGCTTAGCGGAGAGCACTGAAGCTTTCTTT. As protein: CASSLAESTEAFF.

This chain joins TRBV12-3 or TRBV12-4 and TRBJ2-7; D is undetermined. The CDR3 runs 14 residues. V was shortened by 3 bases and J by 10 bases, with 19 bases between the two germline ends. The CDR3 loop is CASSFPKVSWSQYF. DNA for the CDR3: TGTGCCAGCAGTTTCCCCAAGGTTAGCTGGAGTCAGTACTTC.

J is TRBJ1-3 and V is TRBV3-1; D gene ambiguous. The CDR3 consists of 15 residues. The V and J ends lost 4 bases and 0 bases respectively, with 10 bases between them. CDR1 LGHDT and CDR2 YNNKEL come from the germline V gene (reference sequence). The CDR3 region is CASSRELRSGNTIYF. DNA for the CDR3: TGTGCCAGCAGCCGAGAGTTACGCTCTGGAAACACCATATATTTT.

The chain carries TRBV18 and TRBJ1-6; no reliable D call. CDR1 KGHSH and CDR2 LQKENI come from the germline V gene. The germline V and J ends were trimmed by 4 bases and 7 bases, with 11 bases remaining between them. The CDR3 totals 14 residues. In DNA, the CDR3 is TGTGCCAGCTCACACGGGCCAGCGAATTCACCCCTCCACTTT. It translates to CASSHGPANSPLHF.

The chain employs TRBV29-1 and TRBJ2-3, with TRBD1 as a possible D gene (6 bases). The germline V gene has CDR1 SQVTM and CDR2 ANQGSEA. Trimming stripped 7 bases from V and 0 bases from J, with 11 bases between. The CDR3 totals 13 residues. CDR3 protein: CSANRASTDTQYF. The CDR3 DNA is TGCAGCGCAAACAGGGCTAGCACAGATACGCAGTATTTT.

The J gene is TRBJ1-4, the V gene TRBV12-2; TRBD1, the table's D call, lacks a check against the DNA. TRBV12-2 is recorded as a pseudogene. The CDR3 totals 14 residues. CDR3 nucleotide sequence: TGTGCAAGTCGCAAACAGGGGGCTGGAGAAAAACTGTTTTTT. Amino acids: CASRKQGAGEKLFF.

This clonotype was recorded many times. The rearrangement uses TRBV6-2 or TRBV6-3 and TRBJ2-5; the match to TRBD1 covers 12 bases. Germline CDR1 is MNHEY and CDR2 is SVGEGT. This CDR3 is built from 17 residues. Germline trimming cut 5 bases from V and 5 bases from J; bases unmatched to any gene: 12. The CDR3 bases are TGTGCCAGCAGTCCATCCTACGGGACAGGGGGCTCGGAGACCCAGTACTTC. It is translated as CASSPSYGTGGSETQYF.

The CDR3 region is CASRITGTFSYNEQFF. Written as DNA, the CDR3 is TGTGCCAGTAGGATTACCGGGACATTCTCCTACAATGAGCAGTTCTTC. This chain links TRBV19 with TRBJ2-1; D perhaps matches TRBD1 (6 bases). V lost 6 bases, J lost 0 bases, and 15 bases lay in between. This CDR3 comprises 16 residues. Germline CDR1 and CDR2: LNHDA and SQIVND (reference sequence).

The chain is built from TRBV7-9 and TRBJ2-1; 8 positions match TRBD2. The germline CDR1 and CDR2 sequences are SEHNR and FQNEAQ (reference sequence). The V and J ends lost 5 bases and 3 bases, in that order; junction bases with no gene match: 6. This CDR3 has 15 residues. The CDR3 reads CASSRSSGYYNEQFF. The CDR3 DNA follows: TGTGCCAGCAGCAGATCTAGCGGGTACTACAATGAGCAGTTCTTC.

CDR3: CASSLVPGPLNTEAFF. The DNA of the CDR3 is TGTGCCAGCAGCTTAGTCCCAGGGCCCCTGAACACTGAAGCTTTCTTT. The V call is TRBV7-6, the J call TRBJ1-1, with D maybe TRBD1 (5 bases). V was cut by 1 base and J by 0 bases, with 12 bases left in between. The CDR3 consists of 16 residues. Germline loops: CDR1 SGHVS, CDR2 FNYEAQ.

This clonotype was detected only a few times. The chain has TRBV25-1 and TRBJ1-1; TRBD1 aligns across 10 bases. The CDR3 length is 15 residues. J gave up 4 bases and V 4 bases, and 6 bases lay outside the gene matches. Germline V CDR1 and CDR2: MGHDK, SYGVNS. The CDR3 nucleotides read TGTGCCAGCAGTGCGACAGGGGGCCTGGGCACTGAAGCTTTCTTT. The encoded protein is CASSATGGLGTEAFF.

This clonotype was observed a few times. This chain uses TRBV9 with TRBJ2-5; a weak D match, TRBD1 (5 bases). Trimming removed 0 bases at V and 4 bases at J, with 10 bases between. Germline assignment: CDR1 SGDLS and CDR2 YYNGEE. The CDR3 has 14 residues. The CDR3 DNA reads as TGTGCCAGCAGCGTAGTAGGGGCATCAGAGACCCAGTACTTC. Protein product: CASSVVGASETQYF. The full variable domain, rest sourced from reference TRBV9 and TRBJ2-5, is DSGVTQTPKHLITATGQRVTLRCSPRSGDLSVYWYQQSLDQGLQFLIQYYNGEERAKGNILERFSAQQFPDLHSELNLSSLELGDSALYFCASSVVGASETQYFGPGTRLLVL.

The gene calls are TRBV9 and TRBJ1-3; D is uncertain. V shed 0 bases and J shed 0 bases, with 7 bases lying between them. Germline V lookup: CDR1 SGDLS, CDR2 YYNGEE. The CDR3 is 15 amino acids. Written as DNA, the CDR3 is TGTGCCAGCAGCGTAGTTCTCACCTCTGGAAACACCATATATTTT. This gives the protein CASSVVLTSGNTIYF.

This clonotype occurred many times. The chain uses TRBV4-2 and TRBJ1-1; no definite D call. V was cut by 3 bases and J by 0 bases, with 8 bases left in between. The CDR3 is 14 residues long. Germline assignment: CDR1 LGHNA and CDR2 YNFKEQ. CDR3 bases: TGTGCCAGCAGCCAGCCGACGGTGAACACTGAAGCTTTCTTT. Translating it yields CASSQPTVNTEAFF.

This clonotype has just a few counts. This rearrangement joins TRBV4-2 to TRBJ2-2; tentative D call: TRBD1 (5 bases). The CDR3 has 15 amino acids. Between the trimmed V and J ends, which lost 0 bases and 6 bases, there was a span of 11 bases. Germline loops: CDR1 LGHNA, CDR2 YNFKEQ. The CDR3 DNA is TGTGCCAGCAGCCAAGATAGGGGCCCGGCCGGGGAGCTGTTTTTT. It encodes CASSQDRGPAGELFF.

This clonotype showed up many times. This sequence joins TRBV7-2 and TRBJ2-2, with 11 bases that match TRBD2. Trimming removed 1 base from V and 8 bases from J; junction bases left unmatched: 9. This CDR3 has 17 amino acids. The germline CDR1 and CDR2 sequences are SGHTA and FQGNSA. CDR3 bases: TGTGCCAGCAGCTTAGTAGGGCTAGCGGGAGGAATGGGGGAGCTGTTTTTT. It specifies CASSLVGLAGGMGELFF.

This clonotype was counted ten times or more. The chain has TRBV7-2 and TRBJ2-7; 9 nucleotides line up with TRBD2. The V gene's germline CDR1 is SGHTA and CDR2 FQGNSA. CDR3 length equals 15 residues. J lost 5 bases, V lost 0 bases, and 5 bases had no gene match. CDR3: CASSLAPGLAHEQYF. The DNA of the CDR3 is TGTGCCAGCAGCTTAGCGCCGGGACTAGCCCACGAGCAGTACTTC.

V usage is TRBV20-1 and J usage is TRBJ1-2, with 9 bases identical to TRBD1. CDR1 is DFQATT and CDR2 is SNEGSKA in the germline V gene (reference sequence). The CDR3 spans 14 residues. V shed 1 base, J shed 2 bases, and the junction held 2 bases outside the gene matches. The CDR3 region is CSARGGQGNYGYTF. In nucleotides, the CDR3 is TGCAGTGCTAGAGGAGGACAGGGGAACTATGGCTACACCTTC.

This clonotype has only a few counts. V is TRBV7-2 and J is TRBJ1-6; D remains ambiguous. Germline assignment: CDR1 SGHTA and CDR2 FQGNSA. The CDR3 is made up of 16 amino acids. Trimming shortened V by 1 base and J by 0 bases, and 7 bases separated the two germline ends. CDR3 DNA sequence: TGTGCCAGCAGCTTAGAACATAGCTCCTATAATTCACCCCTCCACTTT. This gives the protein CASSLEHSSYNSPLHF.

The V and J genes are TRBV29-1 and TRBJ2-3; D unclear. With 3 bases removed from V and 2 bases from J, the gap between germline ends came to 9 bases. CDR3 length: 13 amino acids. Germline CDR1 SQVTM, CDR2 ANQGSEA. In DNA, the CDR3 is TGCAGCGTTGATGGTGGAAACACAGATACGCAGTATTTT. It codes for CSVDGGNTDTQYF.

This clonotype was seen ten or more times. The CDR3 coding sequence is TGTGCCAGCAGCTTAGGGCAGGGTTGGAGCGGGCGATCGAACACCGGGGAGCTGTTTTTT. It yields the protein CASSLGQGWSGRSNTGELFF. The V and J genes are TRBV7-6 and TRBJ2-2; D might be TRBD2 (6 bases). V was shortened by 1 base and J by 0 bases, with 21 bases between the two germline ends. Germline V gene lookup returns CDR1 SGHVS and CDR2 FNYEAQ. The CDR3 has 20 amino acids. Full variable domain (outside the CDR3, taken from reference TRBV7-6 and TRBJ2-2): GAGVSQSPRYKVTKRGQDVALRCDPISGHVSLYWYRQALGQGPEFLTYFNYEAQQDKSGLPNDRFSAERPEGSISTLTIQRTEQRDSAMYRCASSLGQGWSGRSNTGELFFGEGSRLTVL.